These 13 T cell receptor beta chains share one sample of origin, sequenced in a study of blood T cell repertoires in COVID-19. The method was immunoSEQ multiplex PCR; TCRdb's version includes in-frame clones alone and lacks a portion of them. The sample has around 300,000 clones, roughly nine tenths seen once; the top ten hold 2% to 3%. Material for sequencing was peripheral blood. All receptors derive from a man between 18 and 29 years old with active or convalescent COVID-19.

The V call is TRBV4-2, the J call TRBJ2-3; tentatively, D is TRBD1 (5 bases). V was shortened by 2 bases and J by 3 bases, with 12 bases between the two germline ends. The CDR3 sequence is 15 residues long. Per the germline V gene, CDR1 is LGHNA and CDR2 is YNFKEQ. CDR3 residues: CASSQNPAGTDTQYF. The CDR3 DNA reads TGTGCCAGCAGCCAAAATCCGGCAGGGACAGATACGCAGTATTTT.

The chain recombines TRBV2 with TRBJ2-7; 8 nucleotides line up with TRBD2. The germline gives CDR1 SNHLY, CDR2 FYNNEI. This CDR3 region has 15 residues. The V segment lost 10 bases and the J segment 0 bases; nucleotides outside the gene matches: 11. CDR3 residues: CATLKEREPSYEQYF. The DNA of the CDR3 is TGTGCCACGCTGAAAGAGCGGGAGCCCTCCTACGAGCAGTACTTC.

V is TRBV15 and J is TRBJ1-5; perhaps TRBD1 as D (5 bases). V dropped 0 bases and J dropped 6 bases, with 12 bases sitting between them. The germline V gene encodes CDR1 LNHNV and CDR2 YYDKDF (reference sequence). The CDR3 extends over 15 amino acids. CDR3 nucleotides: TGTGCCACCAGCAGAGATCTTGGGGGGAGTCAGCCCCAGCATTTT. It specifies CATSRDLGGSQPQHF.

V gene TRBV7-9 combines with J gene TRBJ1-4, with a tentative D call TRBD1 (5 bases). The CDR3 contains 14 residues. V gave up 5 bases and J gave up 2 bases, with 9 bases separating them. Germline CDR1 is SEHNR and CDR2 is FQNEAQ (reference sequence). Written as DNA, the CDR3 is TGTGCCAGCAGCCCGGGGGTGACTAATGAAAAACTGTTTTTT. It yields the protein CASSPGVTNEKLFF.

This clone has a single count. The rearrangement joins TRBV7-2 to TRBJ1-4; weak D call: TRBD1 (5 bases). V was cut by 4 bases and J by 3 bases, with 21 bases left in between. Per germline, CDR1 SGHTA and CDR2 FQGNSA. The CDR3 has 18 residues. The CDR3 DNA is TGTGCCAGCAGCTCCGTTTTTGTAAGGGGCAGGGCTAATGAAAAACTGTTTTTT. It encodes CASSSVFVRGRANEKLFF.

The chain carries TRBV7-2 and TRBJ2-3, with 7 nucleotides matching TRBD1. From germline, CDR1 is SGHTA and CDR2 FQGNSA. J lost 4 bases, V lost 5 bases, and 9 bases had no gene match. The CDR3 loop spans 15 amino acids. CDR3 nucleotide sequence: TGTGCCAGCAGCCACCATAGACAGGGAGCAGATACGCAGTATTTT. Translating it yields CASSHHRQGADTQYF.

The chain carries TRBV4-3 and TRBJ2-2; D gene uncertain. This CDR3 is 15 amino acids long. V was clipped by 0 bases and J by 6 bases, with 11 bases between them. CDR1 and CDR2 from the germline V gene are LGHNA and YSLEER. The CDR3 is CASSQERLVPGELFF. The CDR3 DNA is TGCGCCAGCAGCCAAGAGCGGTTAGTTCCCGGGGAGCTGTTTTTT.

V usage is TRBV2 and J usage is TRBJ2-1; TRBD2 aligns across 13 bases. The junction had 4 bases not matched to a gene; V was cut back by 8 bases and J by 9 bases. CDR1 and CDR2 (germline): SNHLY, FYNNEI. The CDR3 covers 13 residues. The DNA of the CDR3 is TGTGCCAGCGGGAGACTAGCGGGAGGTGAGCAGTTCTTC. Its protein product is CASGRLAGGEQFF.

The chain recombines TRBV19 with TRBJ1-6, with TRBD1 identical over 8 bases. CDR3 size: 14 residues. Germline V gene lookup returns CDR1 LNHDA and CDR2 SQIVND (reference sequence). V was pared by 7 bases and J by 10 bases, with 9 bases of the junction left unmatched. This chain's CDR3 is CASKEGTGWSPLHF. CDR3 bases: TGTGCCAGTAAAGAGGGGACAGGTTGGTCACCCCTCCACTTT.

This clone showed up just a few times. The CDR3 is CASSPTDYEQYF. CDR3 in DNA: TGTGCCAGCAGCCCGACTGACTACGAGCAGTACTTC. The chain recombines TRBV2 with TRBJ2-7; D is ambiguous. Germline V lookup: CDR1 SNHLY, CDR2 FYNNEI. V was trimmed by 6 bases and J by 3 bases, leaving 9 bases between them. CDR3 length equals 12 residues.

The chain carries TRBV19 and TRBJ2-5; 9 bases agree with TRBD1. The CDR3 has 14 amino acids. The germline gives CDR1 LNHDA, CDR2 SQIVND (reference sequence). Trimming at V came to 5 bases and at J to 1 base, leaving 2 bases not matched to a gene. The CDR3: CASSLDRGQETQYF. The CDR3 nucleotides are TGTGCCAGTAGTCTGGACAGGGGCCAAGAGACCCAGTACTTC.

CDR3 loop: CASSLIGTLNTEAFF. The CDR3 bases are TGTGCCAGCAGTTTAATAGGGACACTCAACACTGAAGCTTTCTTT. This rearrangement joins TRBV27 to TRBJ1-1; tentative D call: TRBD1 (6 bases). The CDR3 length is 15 residues. CDR1 and CDR2 (germline): MNHEY, SMNVEV (reference sequence). Trimming left V 2 bases short and J 2 bases short, with 12 bases between.

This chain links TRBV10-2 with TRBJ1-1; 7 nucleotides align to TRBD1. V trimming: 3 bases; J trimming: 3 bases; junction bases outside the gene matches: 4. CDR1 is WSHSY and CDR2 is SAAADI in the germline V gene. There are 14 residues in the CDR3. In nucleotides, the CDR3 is TGCGCCAGCAGTGAAGACAGGGCCGACACTGAAGCTTTCTTT. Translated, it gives CASSEDRADTEAFF.